These 12 T cell receptor beta chains share one sample of origin, sequenced in a study of cytomegalovirus exposure and HLA in healthy donors. Sequencing used immunoSEQ multiplex PCR; TCRdb keeps in-frame clones, though not all of them. Altogether a few hundred thousand clones are present, 70% to 90% being singletons, with the ten largest covering approximately 0.9%. Sequencing was performed on PBMCs. These receptors originate from a woman aged 18-35 years in good health and CMV-seronegative.

In DNA, the CDR3 is TGTGCCAGCAGCTTAGCCGGGACAGTATCTATCACCGGGGAGCTGTTTTTT. It yields the protein CASSLAGTVSITGELFF. The chain recombines TRBV13 with TRBJ2-2; 7 bases agree with TRBD1. This CDR3 region has 17 residues. The J segment lost 4 bases and the V segment lost 1 base, leaving 9 bases of the junction unmatched. CDR1 and CDR2 from the germline V gene are PRHDT and FYEKMQ (reference sequence).

This chain connects TRBV2 to TRBJ1-5; 11 bases agree with TRBD1. The ends lost 6 bases at V and 0 bases at J; junction bases unmatched: 4. The CDR3 is 16 residues long. Germline lookup yields CDR1 SNHLY and CDR2 FYNNEI. CDR3: CASRADRGLSNQPQHF. The CDR3 coding sequence is TGTGCCAGCAGGGCGGACAGGGGGCTTAGCAATCAGCCCCAGCATTTT.

The gene calls are TRBV2 and TRBJ1-2, with 7 bases that match TRBD1. In germline, CDR1 is SNHLY, CDR2 FYNNEI. V shed 7 bases, J shed 4 bases, and the junction held 9 bases outside the gene matches. This CDR3 spans 14 amino acids. CDR3 DNA: TGTGCCAGCACATCGACAGGGTTTAGCTATGGCTACACCTTC. Translated: CASTSTGFSYGYTF.

The chain joins TRBV7-9 to TRBJ2-3; 7 nucleotides match TRBD1. Germline trimming cut 1 base from V and 5 bases from J; bases unmatched to any gene: 3. This CDR3 spans 14 amino acids. Germline-derived CDR1 and CDR2 are SEHNR and FQNEAQ (reference sequence). This CDR3 is CASSLETGLDTQYF. CDR3 bases: TGTGCCAGCAGCTTAGAGACAGGGTTAGATACGCAGTATTTT. Full variable domain (rest looked up from reference TRBV7-9 and TRBJ2-3): DTGVSQNPRHKITKRGQNVTFRCDPISEHNRLYWYRQTLGQGPEFLTYFQNEAQLEKSRLLSDRFSAERPKGSFSTLEIQRTEQGDSAMYLCASSLETGLDTQYFGPGTRLTVL.

This clone has just one count. The chain joins TRBV6-5 to TRBJ2-1, with TRBD2 matching 8 bases. There are 15 residues in the CDR3. CDR1 and CDR2 from the germline V gene are MNHEY and SVGAGI. Trimming at V came to 6 bases and at J to 1 base, leaving 5 bases not matched to a gene. The CDR3 loop reads CASRGVAGSYNEQFF. CDR3 sequence (DNA): TGTGCCAGCAGGGGAGTAGCGGGATCCTACAATGAGCAGTTCTTC.

This clone was counted a few times. The chain joins TRBV7-2 to TRBJ2-7; TRBD1 matches 12 bases. Per the germline V gene, CDR1 is SGHTA and CDR2 is FQGNSA. The length of the CDR3 is 16 residues. Losses at the gene ends were 1 base for V and 4 bases for J; bases not matched to a gene: 5. In nucleotides, the CDR3 is TGTGCCAGCAGCTTAGGAGGGGGACAGGGGGCGTACGAGCAGTACTTC. Translation: CASSLGGGQGAYEQYF.

The rearrangement joins TRBV2 to TRBJ1-3; 7 nucleotides align to TRBD1. Germline V gene lookup returns CDR1 SNHLY and CDR2 FYNNEI. This CDR3 contains 16 residues. V was pared by 6 bases and J by 2 bases, with 10 bases of the junction left unmatched. CDR3 sequence: CASSLAPTGTGNTIYF. CDR3 sequence (DNA): TGTGCCAGCAGCTTAGCTCCGACAGGGACTGGAAACACCATATATTTT.

The J gene is TRBJ1-5, the V gene TRBV10-3; possible D gene TRBD1, 6 bases. This CDR3 is built from 14 residues. V was cut by 4 bases and J by 3 bases, with 10 bases left in between. Germline loops: CDR1 ENHRY, CDR2 SYGVKD. The CDR3 region has the DNA TGTGCCATCAGTGGACAGGCCCTCAATCAGCCCCAGCATTTT. Protein product: CAISGQALNQPQHF.

This chain connects TRBV19 to TRBJ1-1, with D hard to call. The CDR3 is 14 residues long. Trimming shortened V by 6 bases and J by 1 base, and 12 bases separated the two germline ends. From germline, CDR1 is LNHDA and CDR2 SQIVND (reference sequence). The CDR3 here is CASSSSGSNTEAFF. CDR3 DNA: TGTGCCAGTAGCTCATCGGGGTCGAACACTGAAGCTTTCTTT. Using reference TRBV19 and TRBJ1-1 for the parts outside the CDR3, the full variable domain is DGGITQSPKYLFRKEGQNVTLSCEQNLNHDAMYWYRQDPGQGLRLIYYSQIVNDFQKGDIAEGYSVSREKKESFPLTVTSAQKNPTAFYLCASSSSGSNTEAFFGQGTRLTVV.

The chain joins TRBV6-5 to TRBJ1-3; D remains ambiguous. The length of the CDR3 is 14 residues. From germline, CDR1 is MNHEY and CDR2 SVGAGI. The ends were cut back, 4 bases at V and 1 base at J, with 8 bases in the middle. The CDR3 nucleotides are TGTGCCAGCAGTTCCGTTTCGTCTGGAAACACCATATATTTT. It yields the protein CASSSVSSGNTIYF.

V and J are TRBV6-1 and TRBJ1-5; perhaps TRBD1 as D (5 bases). The CDR3 spans 13 residues. The germline CDR1 and CDR2 sequences are MNHNS and SASEGT. The germline V and J ends were trimmed by 6 bases and 6 bases, with 12 bases remaining between them. DNA for the CDR3: TGTGCCAGCAGGGGGGGATACAGTCAGCCCCAGCATTTT. This codes for CASRGGYSQPQHF.

The rearrangement joins TRBV10-3 to TRBJ1-6, with 8 positions matching TRBD1. V dropped 9 bases and J dropped 10; count of bases not matched to a gene: 5. The CDR3 contains 12 residues. Germline-derived CDR1 and CDR2 are ENHRY and SYGVKD. The CDR3 DNA reads as TGTGCCATTGGACAGGGAGGGTCACCCCTCCACTTT. Residues: CAIGQGGSPLHF.